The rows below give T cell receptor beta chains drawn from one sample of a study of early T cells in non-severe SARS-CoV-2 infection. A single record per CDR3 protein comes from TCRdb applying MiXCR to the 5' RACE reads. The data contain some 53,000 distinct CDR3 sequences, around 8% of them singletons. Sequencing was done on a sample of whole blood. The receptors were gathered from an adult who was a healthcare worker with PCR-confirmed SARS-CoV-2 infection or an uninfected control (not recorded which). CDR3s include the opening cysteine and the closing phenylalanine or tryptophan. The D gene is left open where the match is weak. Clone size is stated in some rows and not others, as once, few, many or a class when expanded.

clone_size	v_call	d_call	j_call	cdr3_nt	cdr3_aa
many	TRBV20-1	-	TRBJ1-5	TGCAGTGCTAAGTCCCAGGGGAGTCAGCCCCAGCATTTT	CSAKSQGSQPQHF
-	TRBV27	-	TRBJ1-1	TGTGCCAGCAGTTTATCGGTGGGGTGGACTGAAGCTTTCTTT	CASSLSVGWTEAFF
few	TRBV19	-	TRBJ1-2	TGTGCCAGTAAAGTAAACGTTGCTAACTATGGCTACACCTTC	CASKVNVANYGYTF
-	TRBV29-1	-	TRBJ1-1	TGCAGCGTTTTTAGGGGGAACACTGAAGTTTTCTTT	CSVFRGNTEVFF
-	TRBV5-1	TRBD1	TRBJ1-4	TGCGCCAGCAGCGTGACAGGGAGGCGGGAAAAACTGTTTTTT	CASSVTGRREKLFF
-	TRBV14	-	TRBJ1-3	TGTGCCAGCAGCCAAGCTGGGGGGCTCCAGGGAAACACCATATATTTT	CASSQAGGLQGNTIYF
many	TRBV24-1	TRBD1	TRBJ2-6	TGTGCCACCCAACAGGGGAGAGGTGTCCTGACTTTC	CATQQGRGVLTF
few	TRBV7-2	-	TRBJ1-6	TGTGCCAGCGGACCTACAGGGAATAATTCACCCCTCCACTTT	CASGPTGNNSPLHF
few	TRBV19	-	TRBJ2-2	TGTGCCAGTAGTATAGTACAGCGGGCGACCACCGGGGAGCTGTTTTTT	CASSIVQRATTGELFF
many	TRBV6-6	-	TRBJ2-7	TGTGCCAGCCGACGGCTACATGCCTACGAGCAGTACTTC	CASRRLHAYEQYF
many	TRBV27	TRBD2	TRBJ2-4	TGTGCCAGCAGTTTATCGCCCGGACTAGCGAGGGGCATTCAGTACTTC	CASSLSPGLARGIQYF
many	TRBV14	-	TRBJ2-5	TGTGCCAGCAGCCTATGGACAGTACCGCAAGAGACCCAGTACTTC	CASSLWTVPQETQYF
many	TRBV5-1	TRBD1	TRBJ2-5	TGCGCCAGCAGCAGCCTACAGGGGGCCGGAGAGACCCAGTACTTC	CASSSLQGAGETQYF
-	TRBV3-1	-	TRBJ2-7	TGTGCCAGCAGCCAAGATCTAGGGCAAAGCTACGAGCAGTACTTC	CASSQDLGQSYEQYF
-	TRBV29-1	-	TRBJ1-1	TGCAGCGTTGAGGGGGAGAACACTGAAGCTTTCTTT	CSVEGENTEAFF
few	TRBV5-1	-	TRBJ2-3	TGCGCCAGCAGCCCCACCGGCAGTAACACAGATACGCAGTATTTT	CASSPTGSNTDTQYF
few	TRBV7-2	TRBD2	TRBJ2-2	TGTGCCAGCTCAGTGGCGGGAGTCACCGGGGAGCTGTTTTTT	CASSVAGVTGELFF
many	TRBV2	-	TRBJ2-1	TGTGCCAGCAGCCCGGAGTCCGATGGGCAGTTCTTC	CASSPESDGQFF
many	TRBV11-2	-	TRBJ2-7	TGTGCCAGCAGTCCAGTGATGGGGGAGTACTTC	CASSPVMGEYF
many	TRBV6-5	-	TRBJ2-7	TGTGCCAGCAGTTACACCAGGGGGGCCTACGAGCAGTACTTC	CASSYTRGAYEQYF
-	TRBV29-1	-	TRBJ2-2	TGCAGCGTCGAGGGGGTGGATTACACCGGGGAGCTGTTTTTT	CSVEGVDYTGELFF
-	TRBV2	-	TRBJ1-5	TGTGCCAGCCTTCCGGAGGGTAGCAATCAGCCCCAGCATTTT	CASLPEGSNQPQHF
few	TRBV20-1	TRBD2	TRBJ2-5	TGCAGTGCTCCGGGTGTGACTAGCGGGGGACCTCAGTACTTC	CSAPGVTSGGPQYF
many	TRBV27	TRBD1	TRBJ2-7	TGTGCCAGCAGTCCCCTCCGGGACAGGACGGGAGAGCAGTACTTC	CASSPLRDRTGEQYF
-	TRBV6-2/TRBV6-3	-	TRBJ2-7	TGTGCCGCCCCGCCGGGGATTCCGGGGGAATTCTCCTACGAGCAGTACTTC	CAAPPGIPGEFSYEQYF
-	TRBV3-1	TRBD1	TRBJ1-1	TGTGCCAGCAGACTTGACAGGGGTAACACTGAAGCTTTCTTT	CASRLDRGNTEAFF
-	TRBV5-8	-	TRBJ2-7	TGTGCCAGCAGCTTGCCCGGGATTCACTACGAGCAGTACTTC	CASSLPGIHYEQYF
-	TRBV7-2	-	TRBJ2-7	TGTGCCAGCAGCTTAGTGATGGGGACCTACGAGCAGTACTTC	CASSLVMGTYEQYF
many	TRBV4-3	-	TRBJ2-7	TGCGCCAGCAGCCAAGACCGTGCCTACGAGCAGTACTTC	CASSQDRAYEQYF
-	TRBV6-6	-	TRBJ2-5	TGTGCCAGCAGCCCTCCCGTGTTTTTC	CASSPPVFF
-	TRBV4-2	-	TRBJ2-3	TGTGCCAGCAGCCAAGAAGGGTCGCGGGGTCCTACCCTCACAGATACGCAGTATTTT	CASSQEGSRGPTLTDTQYF
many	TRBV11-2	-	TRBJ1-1	TGTGCCAGCAGCCCATCCTTTCGGGGGCGGACAGAGGAGAGTGAAGCTTTCTTT	CASSPSFRGRTEESEAFF
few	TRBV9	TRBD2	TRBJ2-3	TGTGCCAGCAGCGTAGACTTCCCGGGGGGGCCGAAAGATACGCAGTATTTT	CASSVDFPGGPKDTQYF
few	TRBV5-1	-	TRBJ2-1	TGCGCCAGCAGCAGGAACGACGGATACAATGAGCAGTTCTTC	CASSRNDGYNEQFF
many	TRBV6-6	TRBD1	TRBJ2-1	TGTGCCAGCAGCTGGACAGGGTCCAATGAGCAGTTCTTC	CASSWTGSNEQFF
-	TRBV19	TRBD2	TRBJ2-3	TGTGCCAGTAGTATGGTAGCGGGAGGATCCCCTAGCACAGATACGCAGTATTTT	CASSMVAGGSPSTDTQYF